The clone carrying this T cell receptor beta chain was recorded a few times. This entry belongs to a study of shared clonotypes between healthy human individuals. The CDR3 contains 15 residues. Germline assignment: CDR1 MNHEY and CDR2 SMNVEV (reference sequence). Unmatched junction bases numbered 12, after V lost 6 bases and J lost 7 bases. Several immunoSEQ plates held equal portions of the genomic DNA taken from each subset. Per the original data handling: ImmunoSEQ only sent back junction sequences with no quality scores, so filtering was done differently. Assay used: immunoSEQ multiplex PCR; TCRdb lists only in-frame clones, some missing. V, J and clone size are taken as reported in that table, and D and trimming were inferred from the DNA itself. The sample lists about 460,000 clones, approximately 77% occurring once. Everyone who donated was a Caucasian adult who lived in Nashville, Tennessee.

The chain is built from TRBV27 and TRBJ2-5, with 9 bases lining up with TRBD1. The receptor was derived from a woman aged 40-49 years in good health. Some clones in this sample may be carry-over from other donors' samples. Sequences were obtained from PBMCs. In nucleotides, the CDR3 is TGTGCCAGCAGCCTTGGACAGGGGCCAAAGTGGACCCAGTACTTC. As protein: CASSLGQGPKWTQYF.